This TCR beta chain was sequenced in a study of blood T cells in healthy people across ages (dated by TCRdb to between 2015 and 2016). With regard to the full study: In model experiments, template switching captured about one uniquely barcoded TCR beta cDNA molecule for every two T cells. The study measured age-related changes in TCR beta repertoire diversity using deep sequencing normalized with unique cDNA molecular identifiers. The study analyzed two additional independent replicas of 1 million unique cDNA reads from the same blood draw for two donors, one aged 18 to 30 and one aged 80 or older. Donors were grouped into four age groups: young (average 16 years), middle-aged (39), aged (about 59) and long-lived (approximately 75).

The full study reports these points: There was a strong correlation between observed TCR beta diversity and the percentage of naive T cells measured by flow cytometry. Estimates of total diversity based on one million sequenced T cells were considered lower bounds and underestimates. Donor CMV infection status was unknown, potentially confounding age-related changes in expanded clonotypes. As age increased, observed TCR beta diversity per million T cells dropped in a roughly linear way, and a significant reduction was already evident by age roughly 36. Compared with the aged group, the long-lived group had more naive CD4+ T cells, fewer expanded clones and increased TCR diversity, a pattern suggesting age selection. Bulk unsorted PBMC profiling prevented conclusive comparison of naive and antigen-experienced compartments.

A remark on this clonotype: This clone's antigen is unknown. Within one base of it there is no much larger clone, and no base qualities were kept.

Libraries were constructed by 5' RACE. The instrument was an Illumina HiSeq 2500. A second 7 to 11 cycle PCR used a sample-barcoded 5' primer and a J-beta primer mix. A template-switch 5' adaptor carrying 12 random nucleotides introduced a unique molecular identifier onto each TCR beta cDNA molecule. Each sample yielded at least 3 million CDR3-containing paired-end reads. First-strand cDNA was synthesized from all RNA with the Mint cDNA synthesis kit, primed by a TRBC-specific oligonucleotide. All cDNA was treated with uracil-DNA glycosylase and then went through a first 18-cycle PCR with the universal primers M1SS and BC2_uni_R. The authors' pipeline ran thus. Normalization of each sample was performed by random selection of 1 million high-quality reads, each carrying a distinct molecular identifier. Instead of being binned into consensus sequences, reads that shared molecular identifiers were thrown out. MiTCR, with a Q25 quality threshold and the strictest error-elimination algorithm, was used for CDR3 identification, clonotype clustering and error correction. A nonparametric unseen species model with Euler transformation was used to estimate a lower bound on total TCR beta diversity. TCRdb cleaned the public reads at Q25 with fastp, built clones with MiXCR and kept in-frame beta chains. A single entry per CDR3 protein holds the most common genes and DNA from its merged rows. In this record, the V and J calls reflect TCRdb's handling and not the investigators' own analysis. The sample includes some 930,000 distinct CDR3 sequences, with 25% to 30% observed a single time. The ten biggest clones cover roughly a tenth of the sample.

The CDR3 runs 16 residues from the cysteine to the phenylalanine. The CDR3 DNA has 48 bases and is translated from base 1. V is clipped by 3 bases and J by 4 bases, and the sequence between their germline boundaries is 13 bases long. The germline V gene (reference sequence) specifies MNHEY as CDR1 and SMNVEV as CDR2. The 39 donors, aged about 6 to 100 years, were systemically healthy Caucasian individuals from Russia. Each donor gave 8 to 10 milliliters of peripheral blood, drawn into EDTA-treated Vacutainer tubes. PBMCs were isolated by Ficoll-Paque density-gradient centrifugation, with at least 7 million obtained per sample. Trizol reagent was used to extract total RNA from PBMCs, with at least 5.5 micrograms per sample. For every donor, an aliquot of PBMCs went through flow cytometry to measure the percentages of naive CD45RAhigh/CD27high T cells. These data were also reused for a study on T cells of mothers and their children. From the second report: The donors were nine systemically healthy Caucasian individuals, made up of three mothers and their six children. cDNA synthesis consumed the entire amount of extracted RNA, loaded at around 1.5 ug RNA in each 15 ul reaction. In the second PCR, sample barcodes and 2-4 random nucleotides were introduced via the M1S primer. Each mother yielded over 10 million TCR beta CDR3 reads and each child 3 million or so reads. Thymic selection similarly shapes TCR recombination output in related and unrelated pairs, with minor effect from inherited differences. Related mother-child pairs always showed normalized repertoire overlap that was slightly higher than in unrelated mother-child pairs, though the difference was never significant. Persistent microchimeric T cell clones were not detected, at a sensitivity of about 100 clones per million clonotypes. To look for features that set related mother-child pairs apart from unrelated individuals, the researchers ran deep NGS to compare the TCR beta repertoires of mothers and children. The mean age was roughly 36 +/- 4 years for the mothers and about 12 +/- 4 years for the children. After adapter ligation was performed with NEBNext reagents, the libraries were sequenced on an Illumina HiSeq 2000 with 100+100 nt paired-end reads. Mother and child libraries were prepared a month apart and sequenced in separate runs to prevent cross-contamination. Each donor had between roughly 450,000 and 2,300,000 distinct TCR beta clonotypes identified. Naive TCR beta clonotypes were estimated from low-frequency clonotypes matched to each donor's FACS-determined naive share, without sorting.

The source is a woman aged 35 to 49 in good health. The sample taken for sequencing was blood. This receptor chain uses TRBV27 and TRBJ1-6, with TRBD1 as a weak D call on 6 bases. The DNA sequence is as follows: TGTGCCAGCAGTTTTGTGGCAGGGGAATATAATTCACCCCTCCACTTT. Its translation reads: CASSFVAGEYNSPLHF.